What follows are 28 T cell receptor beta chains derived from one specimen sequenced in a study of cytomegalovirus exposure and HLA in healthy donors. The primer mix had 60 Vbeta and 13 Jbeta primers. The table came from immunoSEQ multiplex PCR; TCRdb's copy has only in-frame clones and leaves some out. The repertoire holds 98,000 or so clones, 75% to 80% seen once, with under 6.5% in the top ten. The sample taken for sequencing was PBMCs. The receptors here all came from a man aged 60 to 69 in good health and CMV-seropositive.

CDR3: CASSPGQGRTQHF. In nucleotides, the CDR3 is TGTGCCAGCTCCCCGGGACAGGGTCGGACCCAGCATTTT. The V and J genes are TRBV18 and TRBJ1-5, with 9 bases that match TRBD1. With V trimmed by 6 bases and J by 11 bases, 8 bases remained unmatched. This CDR3 has 13 amino acids. Germline V CDR1 and CDR2: KGHSH, LQKENI.

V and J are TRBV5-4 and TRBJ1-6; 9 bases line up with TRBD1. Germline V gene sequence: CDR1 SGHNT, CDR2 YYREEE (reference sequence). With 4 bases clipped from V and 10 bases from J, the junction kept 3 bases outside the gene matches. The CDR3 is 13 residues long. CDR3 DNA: TGTGCCAGCAGCCCGGACAGGGGATCACCCCTCCACTTT. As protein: CASSPDRGSPLHF. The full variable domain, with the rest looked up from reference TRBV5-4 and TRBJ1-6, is ETGVTQSPTHLIKTRGQQVTLRCSSQSGHNTVSWYQQALGQGPQFIFQYYREEENGRGNFPPRFSGLQFPNYSSELNVNALELDDSALYLCASSPDRGSPLHFGNGTRLTVT.

CDR3 in amino acids: CASTLAGSTDTQYF. The CDR3 DNA reads as TGTGCCAGCACTCTAGCGGGGAGCACAGATACGCAGTATTTT. V is TRBV6-6 and J is TRBJ2-3; 9 nucleotides line up with TRBD2. Losses at the gene ends were 7 bases for V and 0 bases for J; bases not matched to a gene: 2. Germline assignment: CDR1 MNHNY and CDR2 SVGAGI (reference sequence). The CDR3 extends over 14 amino acids.

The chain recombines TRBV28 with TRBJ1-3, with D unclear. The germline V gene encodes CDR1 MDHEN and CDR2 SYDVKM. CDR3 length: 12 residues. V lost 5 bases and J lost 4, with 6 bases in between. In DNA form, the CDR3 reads TGTGCCAGCAGTCTAAACGGAAACACCATATATTTT. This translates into CASSLNGNTIYF. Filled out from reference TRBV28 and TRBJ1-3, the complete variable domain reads DVKVTQSSRYLVKRTGEKVFLECVQDMDHENMFWYRQDPGLGLRLIYFSYDVKMKEKGDIPEGYSVSREKKERFSLILESASTNQTSMYLCASSLNGNTIYFGEGSWLTVV.

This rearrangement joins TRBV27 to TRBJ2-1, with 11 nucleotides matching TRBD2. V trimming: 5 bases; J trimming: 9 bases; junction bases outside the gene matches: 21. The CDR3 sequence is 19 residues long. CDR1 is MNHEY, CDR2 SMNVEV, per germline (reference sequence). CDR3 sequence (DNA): TGTGCCAGCAGTCTCAGCCGACTAGCGGGAACCCCGGGCGTAGGTGAGCAGTTCTTC. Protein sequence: CASSLSRLAGTPGVGEQFF.

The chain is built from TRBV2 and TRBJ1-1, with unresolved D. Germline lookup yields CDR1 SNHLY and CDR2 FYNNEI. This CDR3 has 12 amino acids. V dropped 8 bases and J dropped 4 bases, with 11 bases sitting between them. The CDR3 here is CASEEAATEAFF. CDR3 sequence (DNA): TGTGCCAGCGAAGAGGCGGCCACTGAAGCTTTCTTT.

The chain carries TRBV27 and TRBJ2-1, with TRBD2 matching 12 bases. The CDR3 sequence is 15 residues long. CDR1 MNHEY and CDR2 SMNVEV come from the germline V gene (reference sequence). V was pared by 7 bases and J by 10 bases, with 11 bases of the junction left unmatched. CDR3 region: CASTALAGGQGEQFF. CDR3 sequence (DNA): TGTGCCAGCACCGCGCTAGCGGGGGGGCAGGGGGAGCAGTTCTTC.

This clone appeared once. CDR3 DNA sequence: TGTGCCATCAGTGGACAGGGGGCGAATGATGGCTACACCTTC. This codes for CAISGQGANDGYTF. The J gene is TRBJ1-2, the V gene TRBV10-3, with 10 bases lining up with TRBD1. Trimming removed 4 bases from V and 6 bases from J; junction bases left unmatched: 5. CDR1 is ENHRY, CDR2 SYGVKD, per germline. This CDR3 has 14 amino acids.

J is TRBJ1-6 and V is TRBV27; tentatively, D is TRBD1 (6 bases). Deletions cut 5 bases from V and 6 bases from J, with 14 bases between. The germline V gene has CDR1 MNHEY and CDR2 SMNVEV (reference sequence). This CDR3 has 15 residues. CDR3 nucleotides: TGTGCCAGCAGTCACGGGACAAATGGTAATTCACCCCTCCACTTT. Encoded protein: CASSHGTNGNSPLHF.

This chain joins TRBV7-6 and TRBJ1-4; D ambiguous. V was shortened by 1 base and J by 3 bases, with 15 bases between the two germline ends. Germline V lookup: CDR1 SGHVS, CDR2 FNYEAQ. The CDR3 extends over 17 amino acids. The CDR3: CASSLVGRLGANEKLFF. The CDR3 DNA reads TGTGCCAGCAGCTTAGTCGGTCGGTTGGGAGCTAATGAAAAACTGTTTTTT.

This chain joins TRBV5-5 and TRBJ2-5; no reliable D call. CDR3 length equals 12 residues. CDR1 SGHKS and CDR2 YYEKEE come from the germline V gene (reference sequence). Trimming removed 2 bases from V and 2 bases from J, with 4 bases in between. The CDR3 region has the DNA TGTGCCAGCAGCTTACAGCAAGAGACCCAGTACTTC. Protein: CASSLQQETQYF.

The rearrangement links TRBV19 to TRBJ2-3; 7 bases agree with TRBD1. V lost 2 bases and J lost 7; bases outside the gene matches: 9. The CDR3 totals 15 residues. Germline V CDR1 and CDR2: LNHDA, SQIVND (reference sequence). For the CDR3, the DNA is TGTGCCAGTAGTATATGGGCAGGGGGAGAAAATACGCAGTATTTT. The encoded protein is CASSIWAGGENTQYF. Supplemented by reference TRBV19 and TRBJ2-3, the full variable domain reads DGGITQSPKYLFRKEGQNVTLSCEQNLNHDAMYWYRQDPGQGLRLIYYSQIVNDFQKGDIAEGYSVSREKKESFPLTVTSAQKNPTAFYLCASSIWAGGENTQYFGPGTRLTVL.

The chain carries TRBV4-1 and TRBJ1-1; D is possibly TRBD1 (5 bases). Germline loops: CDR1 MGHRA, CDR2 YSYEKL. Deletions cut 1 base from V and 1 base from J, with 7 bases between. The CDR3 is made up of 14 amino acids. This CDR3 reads CASSQGGQNTEAFF. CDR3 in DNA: TGCGCCAGCAGCCAAGGAGGACAGAACACTGAAGCTTTCTTT.

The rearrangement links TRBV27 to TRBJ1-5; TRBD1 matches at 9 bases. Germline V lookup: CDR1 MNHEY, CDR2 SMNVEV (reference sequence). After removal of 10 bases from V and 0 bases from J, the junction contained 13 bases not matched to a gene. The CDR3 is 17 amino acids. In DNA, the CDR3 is TGTGCCACCTCTCAAACCGGGACAGGGCATAGCAATCAGCCCCAGCATTTT. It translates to CATSQTGTGHSNQPQHF.

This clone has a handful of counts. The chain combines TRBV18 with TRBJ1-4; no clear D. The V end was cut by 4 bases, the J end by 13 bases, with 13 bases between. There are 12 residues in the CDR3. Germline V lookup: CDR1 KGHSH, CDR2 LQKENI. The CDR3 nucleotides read TGTGCCAGCTCACTCGGTGGAGAAGGACTGTTTTTT. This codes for CASSLGGEGLFF.

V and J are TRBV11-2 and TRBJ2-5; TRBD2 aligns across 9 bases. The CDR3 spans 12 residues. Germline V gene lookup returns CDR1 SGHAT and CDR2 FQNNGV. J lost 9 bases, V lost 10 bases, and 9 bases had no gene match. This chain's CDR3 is CATASGKEAQYF. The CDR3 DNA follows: TGTGCCACGGCTAGCGGGAAGGAGGCCCAGTACTTC.

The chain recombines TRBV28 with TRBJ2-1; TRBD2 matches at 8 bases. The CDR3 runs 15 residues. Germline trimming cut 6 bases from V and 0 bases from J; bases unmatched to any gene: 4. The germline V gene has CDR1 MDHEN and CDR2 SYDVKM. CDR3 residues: CASSPGGASYNEQFF. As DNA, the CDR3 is TGTGCCAGCAGCCCCGGGGGGGCCTCCTACAATGAGCAGTTCTTC.

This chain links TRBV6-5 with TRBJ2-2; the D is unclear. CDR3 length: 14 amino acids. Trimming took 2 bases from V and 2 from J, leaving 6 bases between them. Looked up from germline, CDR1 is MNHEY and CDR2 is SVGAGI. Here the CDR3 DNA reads TGTGCCAGCAGTTACGCGGAAAACACCGGGGAGCTGTTTTTT. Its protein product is CASSYAENTGELFF.

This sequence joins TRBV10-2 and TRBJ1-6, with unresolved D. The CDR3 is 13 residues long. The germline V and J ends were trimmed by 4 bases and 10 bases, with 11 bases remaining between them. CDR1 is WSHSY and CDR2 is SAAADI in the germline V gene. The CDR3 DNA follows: TGCGCCAGCAGTGTCAGTTTTAACTCACCCCTCCACTTT. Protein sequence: CASSVSFNSPLHF.

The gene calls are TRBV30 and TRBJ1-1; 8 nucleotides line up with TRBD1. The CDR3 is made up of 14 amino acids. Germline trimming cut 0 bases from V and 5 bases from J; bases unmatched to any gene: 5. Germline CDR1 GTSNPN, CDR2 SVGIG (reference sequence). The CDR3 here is CAWSVRQGRTEAFF. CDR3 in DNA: TGTGCCTGGAGTGTACGACAGGGGCGAACTGAAGCTTTCTTT.

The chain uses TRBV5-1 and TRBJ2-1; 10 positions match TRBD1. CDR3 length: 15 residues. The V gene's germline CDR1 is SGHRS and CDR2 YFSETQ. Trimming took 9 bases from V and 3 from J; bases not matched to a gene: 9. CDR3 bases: TGCGCCACCCAGGCCGGGACAGGGGACTACAATGAGCAGTTCTTC. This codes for CATQAGTGDYNEQFF.

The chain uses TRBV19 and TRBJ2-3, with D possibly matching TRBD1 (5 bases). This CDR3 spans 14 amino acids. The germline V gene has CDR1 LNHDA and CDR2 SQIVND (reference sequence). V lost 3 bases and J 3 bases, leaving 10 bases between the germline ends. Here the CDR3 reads CASSIRQGTDTQYF. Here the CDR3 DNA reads TGTGCCAGTAGTATCCGGCAGGGTACAGATACGCAGTATTTT. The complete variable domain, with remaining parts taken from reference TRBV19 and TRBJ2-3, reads DGGITQSPKYLFRKEGQNVTLSCEQNLNHDAMYWYRQDPGQGLRLIYYSQIVNDFQKGDIAEGYSVSREKKESFPLTVTSAQKNPTAFYLCASSIRQGTDTQYFGPGTRLTVL.

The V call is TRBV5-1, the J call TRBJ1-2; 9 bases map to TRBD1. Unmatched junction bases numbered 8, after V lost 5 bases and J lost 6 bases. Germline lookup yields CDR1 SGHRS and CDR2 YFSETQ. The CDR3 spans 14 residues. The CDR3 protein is CASRATGGDDGYTF. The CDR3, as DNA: TGCGCCAGCAGGGCGACAGGGGGGGATGATGGCTACACCTTC.

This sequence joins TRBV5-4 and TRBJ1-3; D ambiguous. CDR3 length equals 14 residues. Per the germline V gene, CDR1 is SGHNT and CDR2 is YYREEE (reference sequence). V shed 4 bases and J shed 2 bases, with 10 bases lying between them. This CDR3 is CASSRGGAGNTIYF. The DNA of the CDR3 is TGTGCCAGCAGCCGAGGCGGGGCTGGAAACACCATATATTTT.

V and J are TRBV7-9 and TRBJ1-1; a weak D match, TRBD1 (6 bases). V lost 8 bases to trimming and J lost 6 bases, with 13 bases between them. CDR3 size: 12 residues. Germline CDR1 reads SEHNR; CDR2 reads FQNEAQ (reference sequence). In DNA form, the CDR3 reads TGTGCCAGCCAGGGGCAGGGAGCTGAAGCTTTCTTT. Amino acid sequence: CASQGQGAEAFF.

The CDR3 spells CASSLAGSYNEQFF. The DNA for the CDR3 is TGTGCCAGCAGCTTGGCAGGGTCCTACAATGAGCAGTTCTTC. The chain couples TRBV5-4 to TRBJ2-1; maybe TRBD1 (5 bases). Germline V lookup: CDR1 SGHNT, CDR2 YYREEE (reference sequence). Trimming cost V 0 bases and J 1 base, with 5 bases left between them. The CDR3 sequence is 14 residues long. Full variable domain (remainder filled in from reference TRBV5-4 and TRBJ2-1): ETGVTQSPTHLIKTRGQQVTLRCSSQSGHNTVSWYQQALGQGPQFIFQYYREEENGRGNFPPRFSGLQFPNYSSELNVNALELDDSALYLCASSLAGSYNEQFFGPGTRLTVL.

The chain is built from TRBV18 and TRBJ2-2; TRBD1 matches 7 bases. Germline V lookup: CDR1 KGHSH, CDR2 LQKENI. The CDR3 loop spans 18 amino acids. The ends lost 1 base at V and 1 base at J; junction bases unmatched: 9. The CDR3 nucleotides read TGTGCCAGCTCACCACTACTCCCCGACAGGGAGAACACCGGGGAGCTGTTTTTT. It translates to CASSPLLPDRENTGELFF.

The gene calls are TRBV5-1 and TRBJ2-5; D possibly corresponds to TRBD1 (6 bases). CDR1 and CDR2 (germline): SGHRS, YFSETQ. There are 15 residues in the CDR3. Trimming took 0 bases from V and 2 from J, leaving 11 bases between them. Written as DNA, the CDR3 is TGCGCCAGCAGCTTGGCCTCGGGACATCAAGAGACCCAGTACTTC. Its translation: CASSLASGHQETQYF.